The entry that follows covers one T cell receptor beta chain sequence. Sample time point: peripheral blood 6 weeks after treatment start. The sample comes from a study of PD-L1 blockade in urothelial cancer. Overall study context: Blood analysis occurred 3 weeks (second dose) and 6 weeks after treatment start.

Sequencing was performed with immunoSEQ multiplex PCR; in TCRdb, only in-frame clones are kept and a portion is missing. The table has 83,000 or so clones, roughly 83% seen once. Germline CDR1 reads LNHDA; CDR2 reads SQIVND (reference sequence). The CDR3 consists of 15 residues. Trimming stripped 2 bases from V and 2 bases from J, with 10 bases between. The genes are TRBV19 and TRBJ1-5; D not resolved. This clonotype originated in a man between 65 and 85 years old with urothelial cancer. The material sequenced was PBMCs, taken around atezolizumab (anti-PD-L1) treatment. In DNA form, the CDR3 reads TGTGCCAGTAGTATAACAGCGGGTGGCAATCAGCCCCAGCATTTT. This gives the protein CASSITAGGNQPQHF.